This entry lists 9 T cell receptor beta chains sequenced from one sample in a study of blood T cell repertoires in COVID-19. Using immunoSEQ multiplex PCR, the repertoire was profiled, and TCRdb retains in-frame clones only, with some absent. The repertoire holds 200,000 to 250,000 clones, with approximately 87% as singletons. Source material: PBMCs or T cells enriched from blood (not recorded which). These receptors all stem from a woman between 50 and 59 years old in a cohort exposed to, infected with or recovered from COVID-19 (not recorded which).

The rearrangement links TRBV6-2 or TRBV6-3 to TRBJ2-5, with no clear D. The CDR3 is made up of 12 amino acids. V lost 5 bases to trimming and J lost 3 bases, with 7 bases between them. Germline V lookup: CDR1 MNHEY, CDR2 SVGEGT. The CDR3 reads CASSQRKETQYF. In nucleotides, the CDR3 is TGTGCCAGCAGTCAGCGCAAAGAGACCCAGTACTTC.

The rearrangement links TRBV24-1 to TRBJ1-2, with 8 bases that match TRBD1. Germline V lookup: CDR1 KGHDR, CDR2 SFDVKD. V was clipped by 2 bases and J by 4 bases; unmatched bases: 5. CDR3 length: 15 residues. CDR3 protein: CATSDWTGRTYGYTF. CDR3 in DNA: TGTGCCACCAGTGATTGGACAGGGAGGACCTATGGCTACACCTTC.

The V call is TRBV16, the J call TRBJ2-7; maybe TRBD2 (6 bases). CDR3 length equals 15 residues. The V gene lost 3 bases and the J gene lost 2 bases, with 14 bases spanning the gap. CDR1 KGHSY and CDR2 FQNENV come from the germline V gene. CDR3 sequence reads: CASSQGGTGAYEQYF. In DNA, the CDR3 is TGTGCCAGCAGCCAGGGAGGTACGGGAGCCTACGAGCAGTACTTC.

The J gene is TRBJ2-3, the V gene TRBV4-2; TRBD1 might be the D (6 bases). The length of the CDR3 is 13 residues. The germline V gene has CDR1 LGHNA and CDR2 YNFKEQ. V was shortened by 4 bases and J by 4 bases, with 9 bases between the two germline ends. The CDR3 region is CASSPGASDTQYF. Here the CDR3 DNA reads TGTGCCAGCAGCCCAGGGGCGTCAGATACGCAGTATTTT.

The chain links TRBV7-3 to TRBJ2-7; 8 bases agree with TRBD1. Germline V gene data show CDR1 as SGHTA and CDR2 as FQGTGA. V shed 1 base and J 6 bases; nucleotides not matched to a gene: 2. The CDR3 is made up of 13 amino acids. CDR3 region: CASSLIQGGEQYF. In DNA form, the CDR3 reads TGTGCCAGCAGCTTAATACAGGGGGGCGAGCAGTACTTC.

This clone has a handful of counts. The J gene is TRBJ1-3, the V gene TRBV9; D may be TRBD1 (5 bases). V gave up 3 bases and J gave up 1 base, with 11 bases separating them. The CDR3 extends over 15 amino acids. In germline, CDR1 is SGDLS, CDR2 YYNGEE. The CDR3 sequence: CASSESHRSGNTIYF. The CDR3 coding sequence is TGTGCCAGCAGCGAGTCACACAGGTCTGGAAACACCATATATTTT.

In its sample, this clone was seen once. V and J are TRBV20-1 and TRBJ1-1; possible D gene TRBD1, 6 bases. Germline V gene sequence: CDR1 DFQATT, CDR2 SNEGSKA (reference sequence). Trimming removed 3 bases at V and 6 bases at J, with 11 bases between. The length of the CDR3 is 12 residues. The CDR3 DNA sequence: TGCAGTGCTAGTAAGTACAGGGCTGAAGCTTTCTTT. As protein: CSASKYRAEAFF.

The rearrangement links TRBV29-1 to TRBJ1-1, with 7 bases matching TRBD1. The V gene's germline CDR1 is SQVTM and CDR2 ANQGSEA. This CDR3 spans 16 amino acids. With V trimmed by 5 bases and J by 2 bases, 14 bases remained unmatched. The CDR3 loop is CSVKGGAGGLNTEAFF. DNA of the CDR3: TGCAGCGTTAAAGGGGGGGCAGGGGGATTAAACACTGAAGCTTTCTTT.

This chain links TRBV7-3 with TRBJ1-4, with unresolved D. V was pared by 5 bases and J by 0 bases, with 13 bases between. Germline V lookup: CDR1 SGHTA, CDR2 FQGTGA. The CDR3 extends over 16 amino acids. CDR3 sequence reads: CASSGNLQTTNEKLFF. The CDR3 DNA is TGTGCCAGCAGCGGCAACCTACAGACAACTAATGAAAAACTGTTTTTT.